One sample yielded the 14 T cell receptor beta chains listed below, sequenced in a study of OX40 agonist ivuxolimab in advanced cancers. Profiling relied on immunoSEQ multiplex PCR, and the TCRdb table lists in-frame clones only, not all of them. The sample has 45,000 to 70,000 clones; 86% are singletons. This material consisted of CD4+ or CD8+ T cells sorted from blood, taken in a trial of the OX40 agonist ivuxolimab. All receptors derive from an adult with an advanced solid tumor such as melanoma, head and neck, liver or kidney cancer.

The V call is TRBV5-1, the J call TRBJ1-1, with D possibly TRBD1 on 5 matching bases. Trimming left V 7 bases short and J 5 bases short, with 18 bases between. CDR1 and CDR2 from the germline V gene are SGHRS and YFSETQ. There are 14 residues in the CDR3. The CDR3 coding sequence is TGCGCCAGCTCTCTAGCCTCCAGGGAAACTGAAGCTTTCTTT. This translates into CASSLASRETEAFF.

The chain combines TRBV11-1 with TRBJ2-7; TRBD2 is a possible D gene (5 bases). The CDR3 consists of 14 residues. The V and J ends lost 5 bases and 7 bases respectively, with 18 bases between them. Germline V gene lookup returns CDR1 SGHAT and CDR2 FQDESV (reference sequence). The CDR3 is CASSQLLGRVEQYF. The CDR3 DNA sequence: TGTGCCAGCAGCCAACTTCTTGGGCGGGTTGAGCAGTACTTC. Full variable domain (missing parts from reference TRBV11-1 and TRBJ2-7): EAEVAQSPRYKITEKSQAVAFWCDPISGHATLYWYRQILGQGPELLVQFQDESVVDDSQLPKDRFSAERLKGVDSTLKIQPAELGDSAMYLCASSQLLGRVEQYFGPGTRLTVT.

CDR3 region: CASSQQGQRIPYNSPLHF. CDR3 DNA sequence: TGCGCCAGCAGCCAACAGGGGCAGAGGATTCCCTATAATTCACCCCTCCACTTT. The chain carries TRBV4-1 and TRBJ1-6; TRBD1 is a possible D gene (6 bases). This CDR3 has 18 residues. The germline gives CDR1 MGHRA, CDR2 YSYEKL. V gave up 2 bases and J gave up 2 bases, with 16 bases separating them.

The gene calls are TRBV19 and TRBJ1-1; D is unresolved. Between the trimmed V and J ends, which lost 5 bases and 2 bases, there was a span of 15 bases. Germline V gene sequence: CDR1 LNHDA, CDR2 SQIVND (reference sequence). This CDR3 spans 15 amino acids. The CDR3, as DNA: TGTGCCAGTAGTTACCGAAGTGACGCAAACACTGAAGCTTTCTTT. Translating gives CASSYRSDANTEAFF.

The chain joins TRBV11-1 to TRBJ2-7, with D perhaps TRBD1 (6 bases). Trimming cost V 2 bases and J 0 bases, with 11 bases left between them. The CDR3 runs 15 residues. Germline-derived CDR1 and CDR2 are SGHAT and FQDESV (reference sequence). The CDR3 protein is CASSLMQGFSYEQYF. The CDR3 region has the DNA TGTGCCAGCAGCTTAATGCAGGGGTTCTCCTACGAGCAGTACTTC. Full variable domain (remainder filled in from reference TRBV11-1 and TRBJ2-7): EAEVAQSPRYKITEKSQAVAFWCDPISGHATLYWYRQILGQGPELLVQFQDESVVDDSQLPKDRFSAERLKGVDSTLKIQPAELGDSAMYLCASSLMQGFSYEQYFGPGTRLTVT.

V is TRBV25-1 and J is TRBJ1-2; D call uncertain. CDR1 MGHDK and CDR2 SYGVNS come from the germline V gene. The CDR3 loop spans 11 amino acids. The V end lost 4 bases, the J end lost 3 bases, and 3 bases lay between the germline ends. The CDR3 coding sequence is TGTGCCAGCAGTGGAGACTATGGCTACACCTTC. Its protein product is CASSGDYGYTF.

The J gene is TRBJ1-5, the V gene TRBV6-1; the match to TRBD1 covers 10 bases. Germline V gene data show CDR1 as MNHNS and CDR2 as SASEGT. This CDR3 is built from 15 residues. V lost 2 bases and J lost 6; bases outside the gene matches: 4. The CDR3 protein is CASSERGQGFQPQHF. The CDR3 nucleotides read TGTGCCAGCAGTGAAAGGGGACAGGGGTTTCAGCCCCAGCATTTT.

The rearrangement joins TRBV25-1 to TRBJ1-1; 9 bases are shared with TRBD1. Germline CDR1 and CDR2: MGHDK and SYGVNS. The V and J ends lost 5 bases and 1 base, in that order; junction bases with no gene match: 11. This CDR3 region has 17 residues. CDR3 sequence: CASSTHLQGAGNTEAFF. Here the CDR3 DNA reads TGTGCCAGCAGTACCCACCTACAGGGGGCCGGGAACACTGAAGCTTTCTTT.

The chain uses TRBV20-1 and TRBJ1-2; D is unresolved. Germline CDR1 reads DFQATT; CDR2 reads SNEGSKA (reference sequence). Trimming shortened V by 1 base and J by 7 bases, and 7 bases separated the two germline ends. This CDR3 region has 11 residues. In nucleotides, the CDR3 is TGCAGTGCTAGAGTAGAAGGTGGCTACACCTTC. It yields the protein CSARVEGGYTF.

This clone was seen more than once but under ten times. The chain recombines TRBV2 with TRBJ2-1; TRBD2 agrees at 11 bases. Germline V gives CDR1 SNHLY, CDR2 FYNNEI. CDR3 length equals 15 residues. Trimming at V came to 7 bases and at J to 5 bases, leaving 7 bases not matched to a gene. Written as DNA, the CDR3 is TGTGCCAGCATCTCTAGCGGGGGGACCAACAATGAGCAGTTCTTC. Translated, it gives CASISSGGTNNEQFF. The full variable domain, completed using reference TRBV2 and TRBJ2-1, is EPEVTQTPSHQVTQMGQEVILRCVPISNHLYFYWYRQILGQKVEFLVSFYNNEISEKSEIFDDQFSVERPDGSNFTLKIRSTKLEDSAMYFCASISSGGTNNEQFFGPGTRLTVL.

The chain is built from TRBV18 and TRBJ1-5, with TRBD1 identical over 10 bases. The CDR3 is 15 amino acids. The germline V gene encodes CDR1 KGHSH and CDR2 LQKENI. The ends lost 6 bases at V and 7 bases at J; junction bases unmatched: 9. The CDR3 DNA reads TGTGCCAGCTCCGCCGGGACAGGGGTTTCGCAGCCCCAGCATTTT. It codes for CASSAGTGVSQPQHF. The variable domain in full, with the rest retrieved from reference TRBV18 and TRBJ1-5, is NAGVMQNPRHLVRRRGQEARLRCSPMKGHSHVYWYRQLPEEGLKFMVYLQKENIIDESGMPKERFSAEFPKEGPSILRIQQVVRGDSAAYFCASSAGTGVSQPQHFGDGTRLSIL.

This clone showed up just once. As DNA, the CDR3 is TGTGCCAGCAGTCCCCCCTTAGCTAACTATGGCTACACCTTC. This gives the protein CASSPPLANYGYTF. The chain joins TRBV2 to TRBJ1-2; D is unresolved. The CDR3 sequence is 14 residues long. Germline V lookup: CDR1 SNHLY, CDR2 FYNNEI. The V end lost 5 bases, the J end lost 0 bases, and 10 bases lay between the germline ends.

The chain uses TRBV27 and TRBJ1-2; D is possibly TRBD1 (5 bases). From germline, CDR1 is MNHEY and CDR2 SMNVEV (reference sequence). V was shortened by 3 bases and J by 8 bases, with 13 bases between the two germline ends. CDR3 length equals 13 residues. Here the CDR3 reads CASSLQGRGGYTF. The CDR3 region has the DNA TGTGCCAGCAGTTTGCAGGGAAGAGGGGGCTACACCTTC.

This chain connects TRBV5-1 to TRBJ1-4; a possible D gene is TRBD1 (5 bases). Germline V gives CDR1 SGHRS, CDR2 YFSETQ. The V end was cut by 4 bases, the J end by 0 bases, with 10 bases between. The CDR3 is 15 amino acids. As DNA, the CDR3 is TGCGCCAGCAGCCTTACAGGAGCAACTAATGAAAAACTGTTTTTT. This gives the protein CASSLTGATNEKLFF.